This TCR beta chain was identified in a study of response to subunit inactivated influenza vaccine. CDR1 and CDR2 (germline): SQVTM, ANQGSEA. This CDR3 comprises 13 residues. The V end was cut by 3 bases, the J end by 1 base, with 9 bases between. In TCRdb, the RT-PCR reads were re-called with MiXCR into one record per CDR3 protein. The sample yields about 540,000 distinct CDR3 sequences, under 25% seen once. This clonotype was detected a few times. These same data were also listed under a study on T cells expressing NK-cell markers. That work states: Generation of TCR beta cDNA was performed by 5'RACE template switching incorporating UMIs. Sorted CD3+CD56-NKG2C+, CD3+CD56+NKG2C- and CD3+CD56+NKG2C+ T cells were the source of the TCR beta repertoires. Sequencing covered eight donors, seven HCMV-seropositive and one seronegative. Alpha-beta TCR T cells were the sole sorting target in several experiments, owing to an anti-gamma-delta TCR antibody. Topping the CD3+CD56-NKG2C+ fraction as well were these clonotypes, in several donors.

Sequenced here: CD4+ T cells sorted from PBMCs, sampled roughly 12 days after vaccination. The TCR was taken from a man aged 50 to 59 who received an inactivated influenza vaccine. The rearrangement joins TRBV29-1 to TRBJ1-1; TRBD1 is a possible D gene (5 bases). The CDR3 DNA is TGCAGCGTTGAGAGGGGCTGGAACACTGAAGCTTTCTTT. Amino acid sequence: CSVERGWNTEAFF.